This TCR beta chain originates from a study of human T cells and chemical hapten exposure. Study-wide background: The use of 2% DPC on approximately 2 cm by approximately 2 cm of upper inner arm skin constituted sensitization.

This clonotype was detected a few times. Time point in this sample: patch test 1, 2 weeks after DPC sensitization. Treatment noted: therapeutic diphenylcyclopropenone sensitization with weekly scalp DPC. Total RNA came from unfractionated whole blood. Germline lookup yields CDR1 DFQATT and CDR2 SNEGSKA (reference sequence). This CDR3 is built from 12 residues. Trimming cost V 8 bases and J 7 bases, with 15 bases left between them. TCRdb recomputed calls from the RACE reads with MiXCR, one row per CDR3 protein. The table records some 190,000 distinct CDR3 sequences, 20% to 25% of them present only once.

Sequenced here: whole blood, sampled in connection with sensitization to the hapten diphenylcyclopropenone (DPC). The TCR originated in a woman between 50 and 59 years old with alopecia areata. Some clones in this sample may be carry-over from other donors' samples. This chain joins TRBV20-1 and TRBJ2-1, with D tentatively TRBD2 (6 bases). CDR3 nucleotide sequence: TGCAGTCCCGGAGGGCAGTTAAATGAGCAGTTCTTC. Translation: CSPGGQLNEQFF.